Below are 31 T cell receptor beta chains sequenced from a single sample in a study of molecular identifiers for immune sequencing clone quantification. A single record per CDR3 protein comes from TCRdb applying MiXCR to the PCR reads. The sample lists under 85,000 distinct CDR3 sequences, 15% to 20% occurring once. The sample taken for sequencing was naive CD8+ T cells from blood, with Jurkat cell RNA spiked in. The subset denotes: FACS-sorted CD8+CD4-CCR7+CD45RA+ naive T cells. The receptors originated from a human donor in good health. Some libraries in this study had Jurkat cell RNA spiked in.

Worth noting for this clonotype: A read error is possible here, since a much larger clone lies one base away. The V and J genes are TRBV28 and TRBJ1-1; D may be TRBD1 (6 bases). Germline V gene data show CDR1 as MDHEN and CDR2 as SYDVKM. This CDR3 contains 14 residues. Here the CDR3 DNA reads TGTGCCGGCAGTTTAGGGGGGGCACGCACTGAAGCTTTCTTT. Translating it yields CAGSLGGARTEAFF.

This clonotype was seen a single time. This could be a read error, since a much larger clone is one nucleotide away. V usage is TRBV11-2 and J usage is TRBJ2-5; TRBD1 is a possible D gene (5 bases). From germline, CDR1 is SGHAT and CDR2 FQNNGV. This CDR3 region has 14 residues. CDR3 bases: TGTGCCAGCGGCTTATACAGACAGTTAGAGACCCAGTACTTC. It specifies CASGLYRQLETQYF.

This clonotype came up many times. This chain uses TRBV28 with TRBJ2-2; tentatively, D is TRBD1 (5 bases). The CDR3 contains 16 residues. The germline V gene encodes CDR1 MDHEN and CDR2 SYDVKM. Trimming left V 5 bases short and J 0 bases short, with 13 bases between. The CDR3 region has the DNA TGTGCCAGCAGTACAGGAGTGAATACGAACACCGGGGAGCTGTTTTTT. This gives the protein CASSTGVNTNTGELFF.

About this clonotype itself: One base away lies a much larger clone, so this may be a sequencing read error. Likely a read error: the CDR3 ends without its conserved phenylalanine or tryptophan. The V and J genes are TRBV11-3 and TRBJ1-3; D gene uncertain. The CDR3 spans 14 residues. V gave up 5 bases and J gave up 0 bases, with 8 bases separating them. Germline V gene data show CDR1 as SGHNT and CDR2 as YENEEA. The chain's CDR3 is CASSPHDSGNTIYL. The CDR3 DNA sequence: TGTGCCAGCAGCCCCCACGACTCTGGAAACACCATATATCTT.

Regarding this clonotype: A read error may explain this, as a much larger clone is one base away. V is TRBV28 and J is TRBJ2-3, with 9 positions matching TRBD1. CDR3 length: 16 amino acids. Germline-derived CDR1 and CDR2 are MDHEN and SYDVKM. Here the CDR3 reads CASSFPGQGLADTQCF. CDR3 coding DNA: TGTGCCAGCAGTTTCCCTGGACAGGGGTTGGCGGATACGCAGTGTTTT.

There are many counts of this clonotype. The chain employs TRBV7-8 and TRBJ2-1; D remains unclear. The V gene lost 0 bases and the J gene lost 6 bases, with 15 bases spanning the gap. In germline, CDR1 is SGHVS, CDR2 FQNEAQ. This CDR3 is 16 amino acids long. The CDR3 DNA reads as TGTGCCAGCAGCTTAGCGCTCGCCATAAGGATCAATGAGCAGTTCTTC. It yields the protein CASSLALAIRINEQFF.

A few counts support this clonotype. The V gene is TRBV7-6, the J gene TRBJ2-5; D ambiguous. This CDR3 comprises 15 residues. V dropped 3 bases and J dropped 4 bases, with 15 bases sitting between them. Looked up from germline, CDR1 is SGHVS and CDR2 is FNYEAQ. CDR3 DNA: TGTGCCAGCAGCTTTTCTCCCCAGCCCCCAGAGACCCAGTACTTC. As protein: CASSFSPQPPETQYF. Full variable domain (rest looked up from reference TRBV7-6 and TRBJ2-5): GAGVSQSPRYKVTKRGQDVALRCDPISGHVSLYWYRQALGQGPEFLTYFNYEAQQDKSGLPNDRFSAERPEGSISTLTIQRTEQRDSAMYRCASSFSPQPPETQYFGPGTRLLVL.

In this sample, this clonotype turned up many times. J is TRBJ2-7 and V is TRBV6-1, with TRBD1 as a possible D gene (6 bases). Germline V lookup: CDR1 MNHNS, CDR2 SASEGT. This CDR3 contains 14 residues. Trimming removed 1 base at V and 6 bases at J, with 13 bases between. CDR3 sequence reads: CASSEVGALIEQYF. The CDR3 nucleotides read TGTGCCAGCAGTGAAGTGGGGGCGCTGATCGAGCAGTACTTC.

This clonotype was seen repeatedly, ten times or more. The CDR3 is CATGVMTWENYGYTF. The CDR3 coding sequence is TGTGCCACCGGGGTAATGACTTGGGAAAACTATGGCTACACCTTC. The chain has TRBV10-3 and TRBJ1-2; D gene uncertain. In germline, CDR1 is ENHRY, CDR2 SYGVKD. This CDR3 has 15 residues. The V and J ends lost 10 bases and 2 bases respectively, with 20 bases between them.

The chain combines TRBV20-1 with TRBJ2-7; no clear D. Germline assignment: CDR1 DFQATT and CDR2 SNEGSKA (reference sequence). With 8 bases removed from V and 0 bases from J, the gap between germline ends came to 14 bases. The CDR3 length is 13 residues. CDR3 sequence reads: CSTQTSASYEQYF. CDR3 DNA: TGCAGTACTCAGACGTCGGCCTCCTACGAGCAGTACTTC.

This clonotype has ten or more counts. The chain recombines TRBV29-1 with TRBJ1-2; D is unclear. Germline-derived CDR1 and CDR2 are SQVTM and ANQGSEA. The CDR3 consists of 11 residues. Trimming shortened V by 7 bases and J by 5 bases, and 11 bases separated the two germline ends. The CDR3 here is CSGENMYGYTF. The CDR3 nucleotides read TGCAGCGGGGAGAATATGTATGGCTACACCTTC.

The rearrangement joins TRBV4-3 to TRBJ2-3; no firm D call. Trimming took 1 base from V and 2 from J, leaving 10 bases between them. Looked up from germline, CDR1 is LGHNA and CDR2 is YSLEER. The CDR3 is 15 amino acids. The CDR3 DNA reads TGCGCCAGCAGCCAAGGGGCTACCAACACAGATACGCAGTATTTT. Protein: CASSQGATNTDTQYF.

Worth noting for this clonotype: This may come from a read error, since a much larger clone is one base off. The chain links TRBV6-5 to TRBJ2-5; weak D call: TRBD2 (6 bases). The CDR3 is made up of 15 amino acids. Germline lookup yields CDR1 MNHEY and CDR2 SVGAGI. V was trimmed by 4 bases and J by 5 bases, leaving 17 bases between them. In DNA form, the CDR3 reads TGTGCCAGCAGTTCCCGGACTACCCCGGGGGAGACCCAGTACTTC. It codes for CASSSRTTPGETQYF.

The rearrangement joins TRBV20-1 to TRBJ2-1; the match to TRBD2 covers 11 bases. Trimming took 4 bases from V and 4 from J; bases not matched to a gene: 18. Per the germline V gene, CDR1 is DFQATT and CDR2 is SNEGSKA (reference sequence). This CDR3 comprises 19 residues. In DNA form, the CDR3 reads TGCAGTGCTATGGGACTAGCGGATACCCTCAGGATACAATACAATGAGCAGTTCTTC. Its protein product is CSAMGLADTLRIQYNEQFF.

This clonotype was detected a few times. The V gene is TRBV27, the J gene TRBJ2-1, with 9 bases that match TRBD2. CDR3 length equals 16 residues. Unmatched junction bases numbered 14, after V lost 6 bases and J lost 8 bases. Germline V gene lookup returns CDR1 MNHEY and CDR2 SMNVEV (reference sequence). CDR3 nucleotides: TGTGCCAGCAGCCATGCAGGCGGGAGGGCGGTATATGAGCAGTTCTTC. The encoded protein is CASSHAGGRAVYEQFF.

This clonotype is classed as medium-sized. The chain is built from TRBV7-2 and TRBJ2-1; 9 bases line up with TRBD2. The junction had 9 bases not matched to a gene; V was cut back by 4 bases and J by 5 bases. The CDR3 contains 16 residues. The germline CDR1 and CDR2 sequences are SGHTA and FQGNSA. Here the CDR3 DNA reads TGTGCCAGCAGCTCCCGATTAGCGGGAGCGGACAATGAGCAGTTCTTC. Its translation is CASSSRLAGADNEQFF.

This clonotype was detected many times. The chain uses TRBV6-5 and TRBJ1-1; D is perhaps TRBD1 (6 bases). This CDR3 comprises 16 residues. The germline V gene encodes CDR1 MNHEY and CDR2 SVGAGI. V was pared by 2 bases and J by 5 bases, with 18 bases between. CDR3 bases: TGTGCCAGCAGTTACGTACAGGGCGGGGGCCCGACTGAAGCTTTCTTT. Translated, it gives CASSYVQGGGPTEAFF.

The DNA for the CDR3 is TGTGCCATCAGTGACTCGAGAGGACTAGCGGGGAGAAGCATTCAGTACTTC. Residues: CAISDSRGLAGRSIQYF. The rearrangement joins TRBV10-3 to TRBJ2-4; 12 bases map to TRBD2. The ends lost 3 bases at V and 9 bases at J; junction bases unmatched: 12. The germline V gene has CDR1 ENHRY and CDR2 SYGVKD. The CDR3 spans 17 residues.

Details on this clonotype: A much more abundant neighbour one base away suggests this may be a read error. V is TRBV13 and J is TRBJ2-5; D not resolved. This CDR3 has 14 amino acids. The ends were cut back, 4 bases at V and 8 bases at J, with 17 bases in the middle. Germline assignment: CDR1 PRHDT and CDR2 FYEKMQ (reference sequence). In DNA form, the CDR3 reads TGTGCCAGCAGCTCCGGACGCCCGAAGAACACCCAGTACTTC. Translating it yields CASSSGRPKNTQYF.

Of note for this clonotype: Being one base from a much bigger clone, this may be a read error. The J gene is TRBJ2-7, the V gene TRBV7-9, with D perhaps matching TRBD2 (5 bases). CDR1 is SEHNR and CDR2 is FQNEAQ in the germline V gene (reference sequence). The CDR3 runs to 16 residues. Written as DNA, the CDR3 is TGTGCCTGCAGCTTAGCGCTGGGCCAATACTCGGGCGAGCAGTACTTC. Encoded protein: CACSLALGQYSGEQYF.

Many counts were recorded for this clonotype. The J gene is TRBJ2-3, the V gene TRBV28, with 7 positions matching TRBD1. Germline CDR1 and CDR2: MDHEN and SYDVKM. V shed 5 bases and J 4 bases; nucleotides not matched to a gene: 9. CDR3 length equals 15 residues. CDR3 in amino acids: CASSLQGTDADTQYF. CDR3 in DNA: TGTGCCAGCAGTCTCCAGGGGACAGACGCAGATACGCAGTATTTT.

This clonotype was detected ten times or more. The rearrangement joins TRBV30 to TRBJ2-2, with D maybe TRBD2 (6 bases). CDR3 length equals 12 residues. Germline CDR1 and CDR2: GTSNPN and SVGIG (reference sequence). The CDR3 DNA sequence: TGTGCTCGGGGGATGAACACCGGGGAGCTGTTTTTT. Its translation is CARGMNTGELFF.

This clonotype was seen repeatedly, ten times or more. V usage is TRBV2 and J usage is TRBJ1-2; D is ambiguous. Trimming shortened V by 3 bases and J by 3 bases, and 14 bases separated the two germline ends. The CDR3 runs to 15 residues. Germline V gives CDR1 SNHLY, CDR2 FYNNEI. The CDR3 sequence: CASSDFWEADYGYTF. CDR3 coding DNA: TGTGCCAGCAGTGATTTCTGGGAGGCCGACTATGGCTACACCTTC.

On this clonotype itself: This sequence may be a read error, since a much larger clone differs from it by one base. The V and J genes are TRBV3-1 and TRBJ1-1, with 7 nucleotides matching TRBD1. In germline, CDR1 is LGHDT, CDR2 YNNKEL (reference sequence). With 4 bases clipped from V and 10 bases from J, the junction kept 12 bases outside the gene matches. The CDR3 covers 14 residues. Here the CDR3 DNA reads TGTGCCAGCAGCCGAACGGGACAGTTCCAGGGAGCTTTCTTT. It encodes CASSRTGQFQGAFF.

The sample holds a few counts of this clonotype. The chain combines TRBV21-1 with TRBJ1-4; the table names TRBD1, a call not compared with the DNA. TRBV21-1 is given as a pseudogene. The CDR3 spans 18 residues. The CDR3 DNA is TGTGCCAGCAGCAAAGCACATTCCAGGGGGCTTACTAATGAAAAACTGTTTTTT. Protein: CASSKAHSRGLTNEKLFF.

Regarding this clonotype: The missing conserved phenylalanine or tryptophan at the end of this CDR3 makes a read error likely. The chain carries TRBV13 and TRBJ1-4; D not certain. The CDR3 length is 12 residues. V was pared by 0 bases and J by 8 bases, with 4 bases between. Germline-derived CDR1 and CDR2 are PRHDT and FYEKMQ (reference sequence). CDR3: CASSLGGEKLFL. In DNA form, the CDR3 reads TGTGCCAGCAGCTTAGGGGGAGAAAAACTGTTTCTT.

This clonotype was counted many times. The rearrangement uses TRBV19 and TRBJ2-3; 12 bases line up with TRBD2. Losses at the gene ends were 5 bases for V and 1 base for J; bases not matched to a gene: 7. The CDR3 has 17 amino acids. Germline CDR1 and CDR2: LNHDA and SQIVND (reference sequence). CDR3 region: CASSPRTSGTRTDTQYF. Written as DNA, the CDR3 is TGTGCCAGTAGTCCCCGGACTAGCGGGACCCGCACAGATACGCAGTATTTT.

This clonotype occurred many times. V and J are TRBV6-5 and TRBJ2-7; D gene ambiguous. Trimming left V 0 bases short and J 2 bases short, with 8 bases between. CDR3 length: 14 amino acids. The V gene's germline CDR1 is MNHEY and CDR2 SVGAGI. CDR3 sequence reads: CASSYSLLAYEQYF. Here the CDR3 DNA reads TGTGCCAGCAGTTACTCGCTCCTCGCCTACGAGCAGTACTTC.

This clonotype was detected a few times. The germline gene is not matched at one end of the junction; a read error may be the cause. The rearrangement joins TRBV29-1 to TRBJ1-3; D not resolved. The CDR3 is made up of 14 amino acids. Germline V CDR1 and CDR2: SQVTM, ANQGSEA. The CDR3 region has the DNA TGCAGCGTTATGACTTTCAACTCTGGAAACGCCATATATTTT. Protein: CSVMTFNSGNAIYF.

The table lists this clonotype with many counts. V usage is TRBV28 and J usage is TRBJ2-6; either TRBD1 or TRBD2 may fit D (5 bases each). The CDR3 is 15 residues long. Germline V CDR1 and CDR2: MDHEN, SYDVKM. V lost 4 bases and J 6 bases, leaving 13 bases between the germline ends. The DNA for the CDR3 is TGTGCCAGCAGTTACTACGGGACGTTGGCCAACGTCCTGACTTTC. It specifies CASSYYGTLANVLTF.

The sample holds many counts of this clonotype. This sequence joins TRBV20-1 and TRBJ2-7; 7 bases are a match to TRBD2. This CDR3 contains 14 residues. The V gene's germline CDR1 is DFQATT and CDR2 SNEGSKA (reference sequence). Losses at the gene ends were 6 bases for V and 0 bases for J; bases not matched to a gene: 8. Here the CDR3 DNA reads TGCAGTGCCGACGTTGGCGGGAGCTCCTACGAGCAGTACTTC. It encodes CSADVGGSSYEQYF.